This T cell receptor (beta chain) came from a study of post-analysis software for immune sequencing data. Study as a whole: Relapsing-remitting, secondary progressive and progressive-relapsing forms made up the multiple sclerosis disease courses.

Study-level findings and limits: There were roughly 5 TRBV segments more frequent in patients than controls, and TRBV5-6, TRBV5-1 and TRBV20-1 were among them. Patients with multiple sclerosis recorded significantly lower normalized Chao1 diversity than controls, the study found. With F measure, samples from one preparation batch clustered together strongly.

Concerning this clonotype itself: The antigen is unknown.

V shed 4 bases and J shed 7 bases, with 10 bases lying between them. CDR3 length equals 12 residues. Per the germline V gene, CDR1 is MNHEY and CDR2 is SVGEGT. Researchers reported that TCR beta cDNA libraries carried unique molecular identifiers. Researchers reported some 500,000 cDNA molecules coming from about 0.98 to 11 million T cells. TCRdb independently ran MiXCR on the PCR reads; one entry per CDR3 protein. The sample lists hundreds of thousands of distinct CDR3 sequences, about 60% seen once, with about 10% in the top ten. This sequence joins TRBV6-2 or TRBV6-3 and TRBJ1-1; D call uncertain. The sample comprised blood. The clonotype comes from a girl aged 2 to 10 with multiple sclerosis. CDR3 nucleotides: TGTGCCAGCAGTTCGTGGGCGGGTGAAGCTTTCTTT. Its translation is CASSSWAGEAFF.